Listed below are T cell receptor beta chains from one sample, sequenced in a study of T cells in tuberculosis. This table comes from immunoSEQ multiplex PCR, and its TCRdb copy is limited to in-frame clones, with some not included. The sample consists of tens of thousands of clones, nearly 97% of them appearing once. The specimen was PBMCs. The receptors come from a donor aged 10 to 29 with latent tuberculosis or without tuberculosis infection. CDR3s include the opening cysteine and the closing phenylalanine or tryptophan. Fields, in order: D gene, J gene, clone size, V gene, CDR3 protein, CDR3 DNA. D genes are given only for firm matches. Expanded clones are given a class, and other clones once, few, many or no size at all.

TRBD2 | TRBJ2-3 | NA | TRBV5-8 | CASSLLGGGTDTQYF | TGTGCCAGCAGCTTGCTCGGGGGGGGCACAGATACGCAGTATTTT
NA | TRBJ1-2 | NA | TRBV18 | CASSRRGGNNYGYTF | TGTGCCAGCTCGCGACGGGGAGGGAACAACTATGGCTACACCTTC
NA | TRBJ2-3 | NA | TRBV7-9 | CASNKADTDTQYF | TGTGCCAGCAATAAGGCGGATACAGATACGCAGTATTTT
NA | TRBJ2-5 | NA | TRBV5-1 | CASSFSTLQETQYF | TGCGCCAGCAGCTTCTCGACACTCCAAGAGACCCAGTACTTC
TRBD1 | TRBJ1-2 | NA | TRBV18 | CASSPLQGEHGYTF | TGTGCCAGCTCACCATTGCAGGGGGAGCATGGCTACACCTTC
TRBD1 | TRBJ1-2 | once | TRBV6-5 | CASRLTGGDGYTF | TGTGCCAGCAGACTCACAGGGGGGGATGGCTACACCTTC
TRBD1 | TRBJ2-2 | NA | TRBV19 | CASRGTGGTGELFF | TGTGCCAGTAGGGGGACAGGGGGCACCGGGGAGCTGTTTTTT
NA | TRBJ2-3 | NA | TRBV7-6 | CASSLTLAADTQYF | TGTGCCAGCAGCTTAACGCTAGCAGCAGATACGCAGTATTTT
NA | TRBJ2-3 | NA | TRBV6-4 | CASRANTGSSTDTQYF | TGTGCCAGCAGAGCTAATACAGGCTCAAGCACAGATACGCAGTATTTT
TRBD2 | TRBJ2-7 | NA | TRBV30 | CAWSVRGLTSYEQYF | TGTGCCTGGAGTGTACGGGGACTAACATCCTACGAGCAGTACTTC
NA | TRBJ1-1 | NA | TRBV23-1 | CASSQENRSMNTEAFF | TGCGCCAGCAGTCAAGAGAACAGGTCCATGAACACTGAAGCTTTCTTT
NA | TRBJ1-1 | NA | TRBV5-1 | CASSLDRMNTEAFF | TGCGCCAGCAGCTTGGACAGAATGAACACTGAAGCTTTCTTT
TRBD1 | TRBJ1-1 | NA | TRBV7-9 | CASSTGTGRLSTEAFF | TGTGCCAGCAGCACGGGGACAGGGAGATTGAGCACTGAAGCTTTCTTT
NA | TRBJ1-2 | few | TRBV7-8 | CASSLGAGADYGYTF | TGTGCCAGCAGCTTAGGGGCAGGGGCAGACTATGGCTACACCTTC
NA | TRBJ1-1 | NA | TRBV12-5 | CASGLVLTGPMNTEAFF | TGTGCTAGTGGTTTGGTACTAACAGGACCGATGAACACTGAAGCTTTCTTT
TRBD1 | TRBJ2-5 | NA | TRBV5-1 | CASSQKPTGEQETQYF | TGCGCCAGCAGCCAGAAACCGACAGGGGAACAAGAGACCCAGTACTTC
TRBD1 | TRBJ1-4 | NA | TRBV27 | CASSNRPGQGEEKLFF | TGTGCCAGCAGCAACCGGCCGGGACAGGGTGAGGAAAAACTGTTTTTT
NA | TRBJ2-5 | once | TRBV2 | CASSDRQEQETQYF | TGTGCCAGCAGTGACCGACAGGAGCAAGAGACCCAGTACTTC
NA | TRBJ1-2 | once | TRBV20-1 | CSALTGGGYTF | TGCAGTGCCCTTACGGGGGGTGGCTACACCTTC
TRBD1 | TRBJ1-2 | NA | TRBV29-1 | CSVDRGLSYGYTF | TGCAGCGTCGACAGGGGGCTTAGCTATGGCTACACCTTC
NA | TRBJ1-4 | NA | TRBV18 | CASSPRVTNEKLFF | TGTGCCAGCTCACCAAGAGTGACTAATGAAAAACTGTTTTTT
NA | TRBJ2-1 | NA | TRBV9 | CASSVTTRPPYNEQFF | TGTGCCAGCAGCGTAACCACTCGTCCCCCCTACAATGAGCAGTTCTTC
TRBD2 | TRBJ2-3 | NA | TRBV27 | CASTRTSGAADTQYF | TGTGCCAGCACTCGGACTAGCGGGGCCGCAGATACGCAGTATTTT